The 10 T cell receptor beta chains reported below all come from one sample, sequenced in a study of T cell repertoires in cytomegalovirus infection. TCRdb reprocessed the reads with MiXCR, giving one entry per CDR3 protein. The data hold roughly 200,000 distinct CDR3 sequences, with approximately 9.7% observed a single time. The sample comprised PBMCs. These receptors were taken from a human donor in good health (CMV status not recorded). Some clones in this sample may be carry-over from other donors' samples.

This clonotype was recorded at least ten times. This chain links TRBV7-2 with TRBJ2-5; weak D call: TRBD2 (6 bases). Trimming stripped 5 bases from V and 3 bases from J, with 19 bases between. Germline CDR1 is SGHTA and CDR2 is FQGNSA. The CDR3 is made up of 16 amino acids. The CDR3 region has the DNA TGTGCCAGCAGCGGAGGGGCGGGGAGGATAAAAGAGACCCAGTACTTC. This encodes CASSGGAGRIKETQYF.

V and J are TRBV7-2 and TRBJ2-7, with 14 positions matching TRBD2. The CDR3 loop spans 17 amino acids. Trimming at V came to 3 bases and at J to 0 bases, leaving 4 bases not matched to a gene. The germline gives CDR1 SGHTA, CDR2 FQGNSA. The CDR3 is CASSFGTSGGLSYEQYF. Written as DNA, the CDR3 is TGTGCCAGCAGCTTCGGGACTAGCGGGGGCCTCTCCTACGAGCAGTACTTC.

This clonotype has at least ten counts. The chain joins TRBV5-6 to TRBJ1-1; a weak D match, TRBD1 (5 bases). CDR3 length equals 12 residues. V was pared by 3 bases and J by 5 bases, with 8 bases between. CDR1 is SGHDT and CDR2 is YYEEEE in the germline V gene. CDR3 bases: TGTGCCAGCAGCTATAAGGGGACTGAAGCTTTCTTT. This gives the protein CASSYKGTEAFF.

This clonotype was observed at least ten times. The chain links TRBV7-6 to TRBJ2-2; 9 bases are shared with TRBD1. Per the germline V gene, CDR1 is SGHVS and CDR2 is FNYEAQ. CDR3 size: 16 residues. V shed 4 bases and J 0 bases; nucleotides not matched to a gene: 3. Here the CDR3 reads CASSWGQGSNTGELFF. The CDR3 region has the DNA TGTGCCAGCAGCTGGGGACAGGGCTCGAACACCGGGGAGCTGTTTTTT.

This clonotype was counted many times. The chain couples TRBV7-8 to TRBJ2-1; tentative D call: TRBD2 (6 bases). Trimming stripped 10 bases from V and 3 bases from J, with 16 bases between. This CDR3 comprises 14 residues. CDR1 and CDR2 (germline): SGHVS, FQNEAQ. The CDR3 region is CATEDYIHYNEQFF. CDR3 bases: TGTGCCACCGAGGACTACATCCACTACAATGAGCAGTTCTTC.

This clonotype was observed a single time. This CDR3 is missing its conserved last phenylalanine or tryptophan, likely due to a read error. V usage is TRBV7-2 and J usage is TRBJ2-1; D gene unclear. Per germline, CDR1 SGHTA and CDR2 FQGNSA. CDR3 length: 14 amino acids. CDR3 nucleotide sequence: TGTGCCATCAGCTCCATTAGCTCCTACAATGAGCAGTTCTTA. This encodes CAISSISSYNEQFL.

There are a few counts of this clonotype. This chain uses TRBV2 with TRBJ1-5; maybe TRBD1 (6 bases). The V end lost 6 bases, the J end lost 9 bases, and 12 bases lay between the germline ends. The CDR3 sequence is 12 residues long. Germline lookup yields CDR1 SNHLY and CDR2 FYNNEI. The CDR3 sequence is CASRTGAAPQHF. The CDR3 DNA is TGTGCCAGCAGGACAGGAGCCGCGCCCCAGCATTTT.

This clonotype was detected once. The rearrangement joins TRBV28 to TRBJ2-5, with D possibly TRBD2 on 6 matching bases. Trimming cost V 5 bases and J 5 bases, with 18 bases left between them. The CDR3 sequence is 15 residues long. Germline V lookup: CDR1 MDHEN, CDR2 SYDVKM. Here the CDR3 DNA reads TGTGCCAGCAGTCGTGATAGGTCGGGAGATGAGACCCAGTACTTC. Protein: CASSRDRSGDETQYF.

This clonotype has more than one count but fewer than ten. The chain links TRBV20-1 to TRBJ2-7; 8 bases are a match to TRBD2. V was clipped by 0 bases and J by 6 bases; unmatched bases: 7. The CDR3 extends over 14 amino acids. From germline, CDR1 is DFQATT and CDR2 SNEGSKA (reference sequence). CDR3 region: CSARDVGGVSEQYF. As DNA, the CDR3 is TGCAGTGCTAGAGATGTCGGGGGGGTGTCCGAGCAGTACTTC.

The table lists this clonotype with a few counts. The chain links TRBV11-2 to TRBJ1-4; D uncertain. V gave up 3 bases and J gave up 4 bases, with 6 bases separating them. Germline V lookup: CDR1 SGHAT, CDR2 FQNNGV. The CDR3 is 13 residues long. DNA of the CDR3: TGTGCCAGCAGCTTTGGCAGTAATGAAAAACTGTTTTTT. This encodes CASSFGSNEKLFF. Complete variable domain (other parts from reference TRBV11-2 and TRBJ1-4): EAGVAQSPRYKIIEKRQSVAFWCNPISGHATLYWYQQILGQGPKLLIQFQNNGVVDDSQLPKDRFSAERLKGVDSTLKIQPAKLEDSAVYLCASSFGSNEKLFFGSGTQLSVL.